These T cell receptor beta chains were read from a single sample in a study of blood T cells in healthy people across ages. TCRdb recomputed calls from the 5' RACE reads with MiXCR, one row per CDR3 protein. This sample has about 780,000 distinct CDR3 sequences; about 26% occur once, and the top ten carry around 3%. These data also featured in a second study, about T cells of mothers and their children.

The sequencing sample was made of blood. The receptors were sampled from a boy between 10 and 17 years old in good health. CDR3s leave out the opening cysteine and the closing phenylalanine or tryptophan.

CDR3aa: ASSEFRSETQY
v_gene: TRBV25-1

CDR3aa: ASSLLRASGANVLT
v_gene: TRBV28

CDR3aa: SVSWGARANEKLF
v_gene: TRBV29-1

CDR3aa: ASSQIQRSYNEQF
v_gene: TRBV4-1

CDR3aa: SATSSGGSASYNEQF
v_gene: TRBV20-1

CDR3aa: ASSQDNGPYEQY
v_gene: TRBV3-1

CDR3aa: ASGGGTTNEQY
v_gene: TRBV10-3

CDR3aa: ASTPMGALGYNEQF
v_gene: TRBV12-3/TRBV12-4

CDR3aa: ASLDRGLWDTDTQY
v_gene: TRBV6-5

CDR3aa: ASSLGTPARGGYT
v_gene: TRBV12-3/TRBV12-4

CDR3aa: SGPTGNTEAF
v_gene: TRBV29-1